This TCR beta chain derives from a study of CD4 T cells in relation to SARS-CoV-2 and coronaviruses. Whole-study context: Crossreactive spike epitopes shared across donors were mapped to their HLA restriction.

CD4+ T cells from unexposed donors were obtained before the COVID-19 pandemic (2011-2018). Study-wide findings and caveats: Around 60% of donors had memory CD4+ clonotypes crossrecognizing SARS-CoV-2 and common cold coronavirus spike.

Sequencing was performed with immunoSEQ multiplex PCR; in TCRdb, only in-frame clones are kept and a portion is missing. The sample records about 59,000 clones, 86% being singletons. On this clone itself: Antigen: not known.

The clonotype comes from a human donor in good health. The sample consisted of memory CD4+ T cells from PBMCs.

CDR3 region: CASSLAGVGGGDNEQFF. The CDR3 coding sequence is TGCGCCAGCAGCTTGGCCGGCGTGGGGGGAGGGGACAATGAGCAGTTCTTC. V usage is TRBV5-1 and J usage is TRBJ2-1, with 7 bases matching TRBD2. Germline CDR1 reads SGHRS; CDR2 reads YFSETQ. The CDR3 is 17 amino acids. Trimming removed 0 bases from V and 5 bases from J; junction bases left unmatched: 11.